This T cell receptor (beta chain) derives from a study of Ad26.COV2.S vaccination and SARS-CoV-2 variants. Study background: The donor belonged to the COV1001 Ad26.COV2.S trial arm. Broader study findings: Post-vaccination spike-specific CD8+ and CD4+ T cell responses reportedly had substantial breadth. Total T cell responses were possibly underestimated by TCR breadth and depth analyses.

The treatment denotes: around 19 received Ad26.COV2.S at low or high dose, single or two shots; about 5 received placebo; per-sample allocation not given. Samples analyzed were those drawn on day 63 after the first vaccine or placebo injection. Adults aged 18-55 years in Boston included the donor. Profiling relied on immunoSEQ multiplex PCR, and the TCRdb table lists in-frame clones only, not all of them. The table has more than 300,000 clones, approximately 90% seen once. Turning to this clone: The antigen remains unidentified.

The sequence came from a person aged 18-60 years who received the Ad26.COV2.S COVID-19 vaccine or a placebo. The material was peripheral blood, obtained in a trial of Ad26.COV2.S vaccine versus placebo.

CDR3 in DNA: TGTGCCAGCAGTGAAGCGCTGGGACTCAGCTACGAGCAGTACTTC. The encoded protein is CASSEALGLSYEQYF. This chain joins TRBV6-1 and TRBJ2-7; TRBD2 might be the D (6 bases). Germline V CDR1 and CDR2: MNHNS, SASEGT. The CDR3 totals 15 residues. The V end was cut by 0 bases, the J end by 3 bases, with 12 bases between.